This entry features one T cell receptor beta chain sequence. Its antigen is undetermined. The data were obtained in a study of shared clonotypes between healthy human individuals. Overall study context: Per-donor plates numbered three CD4 naive, three CD4 memory, two CD8 naive and one CD8 memory.

V shed 10 bases and J shed 4 bases, with 17 bases lying between them. Germline values: CDR1 MNHNY, CDR2 SVGAGI (reference sequence). The CDR3 is made up of 14 amino acids. Libraries were prepared by immunoSEQ multiplex PCR; TCRdb keeps only in-frame clonotypes and omits some of them. The sample carries 2 million to 2.5 million clones, 80% to 95% recorded once. The study's findings and limits: Unshared clonotypes carried lower generation probabilities than those common to all four donors.

The donor cohort consisted entirely of Caucasian adults residing in Nashville, Tennessee. Splitting of CD4+ cells produced CD45RA+ naive and CD45RA-negative memory subsets. The clonotype was recovered from a man aged 18 to 35 in good health. Some clones in this sample may be carry-over from other donors' samples. The rearrangement links TRBV6-6 to TRBJ1-3; TRBD1 is a possible D gene (6 bases). Specimen: naive CD4+ T cells from PBMCs. Regarding subset: CD45RA+ positively selected. CDR3 sequence: CAIGGGLGGNTIYF. CDR3 DNA: TGTGCCATCGGGGGGGGGCTGGGAGGAAACACCATATATTTT.